This is a list of T cell receptor beta chains from one sample in a study of blood T cell repertoires in COVID-19. Clones were read by immunoSEQ multiplex PCR, and TCRdb kept only the in-frame ones, dropping some. The sample yields 100,000 to 150,000 clones, roughly nine tenths seen once. Material for sequencing was peripheral blood. The receptors shown here come from a man aged 55 to 70 with COVID-19, enrolled during active disease. Each CDR3 is given with its conserved first and last residue. D genes are given only for firm matches. The listing skips clone size in some rows; elsewhere it reads once, few, many or a size class.

TRBV9	TRBJ2-1	TRBD2	-	CASSMTSGSYNEQFF	TGTGCCAGCAGCATGACTAGCGGGTCTTACAATGAGCAGTTCTTC
TRBV11-2	TRBJ1-1	-	-	CASVRGQTEAFF	TGTGCCAGCGTGCGGGGCCAGACTGAAGCTTTCTTT
TRBV19	TRBJ2-3	TRBD1	-	CASSGGGTGTPSTDTQYF	TGTGCCAGTAGTGGGGGGGGGACAGGGACACCGAGCACAGATACGCAGTATTTT
TRBV6-2/TRBV6-3	TRBJ1-2	TRBD1	-	CASRYRGNYGYTF	TGTGCCAGCAGATACAGGGGTAACTATGGCTACACCTTC
TRBV7-2	TRBJ2-1	TRBD1	-	CASSDTGAAHDEQFF	TGTGCCAGCAGCGACACAGGGGCCGCTCATGATGAGCAGTTCTTC
TRBV7-3	TRBJ2-5	-	few	CASSLNPAGSRSQYF	TGTGCCAGCAGCTTAAACCCCGCAGGGTCCCGCTCCCAGTACTTC
TRBV19	TRBJ1-1	-	once	CASSPPSSDTEAFF	TGTGCCAGTAGTCCCCCCTCCTCGGACACTGAAGCTTTCTTT
TRBV5-1	TRBJ1-4	-	-	CASSLYAETNEKLFF	TGCGCCAGCAGCTTGTACGCAGAAACTAATGAAAAACTGTTTTTT
TRBV12-3/TRBV12-4	TRBJ2-4	-	once	CASSATDKNIQYF	TGTGCCAGCAGCGCGACAGATAAAAACATTCAGTACTTC
TRBV11-3	TRBJ2-7	TRBD1	-	CASSPGTGLSYEQYF	TGTGCCAGCAGCCCCGGGACAGGGCTCTCCTACGAGCAGTACTTC
TRBV19	TRBJ1-4	-	-	CASSMGRFGGTNEKLFF	TGTGCCAGTAGTATGGGCCGGTTTGGAGGAACTAATGAAAAACTGTTTTTT
TRBV25-1	TRBJ2-7	TRBD2	-	CASTPGGGLRNEQYF	TGTGCCAGCACCCCGGGGGGGGGTTTGAGGAACGAGCAGTACTTC
TRBV5-1	TRBJ2-3	-	-	CASSSGTTDTQYF	TGCGCCAGCAGCTCCGGGACTACAGATACGCAGTATTTT
TRBV29-1	TRBJ1-3	-	-	CSVEDNDSGNTIYF	TGCAGCGTTGAAGATAATGACAGTGGAAACACCATATATTTT
TRBV6-6	TRBJ2-6	TRBD1	once	CASSPRGQGRVPGANVLTF	TGTGCCAGCAGTCCCCGGGGACAGGGGCGGGTTCCTGGGGCCAACGTCCTGACTTTC
TRBV4-1	TRBJ1-1	-	-	CASSQDGAGTGTEAFF	TGCGCCAGCAGCCAAGATGGGGCGGGGACGGGCACTGAAGCTTTCTTT
TRBV7-3	TRBJ1-5	TRBD1	-	CASSLFPGTGFQPQHF	TGTGCCAGCAGCTTATTCCCCGGGACAGGGTTTCAGCCCCAGCATTTT
TRBV7-6	TRBJ1-5	-	-	CASSFGQNSNQPQHF	TGTGCCAGCAGCTTTGGACAGAATAGCAATCAGCCCCAGCATTTT
TRBV5-5	TRBJ2-7	TRBD2	-	CASSRTSESGYEQYF	TGTGCCAGCAGCCGGACTAGCGAGTCGGGGTACGAGCAGTACTTC
TRBV28	TRBJ1-2	-	-	CATNFVNYGYTF	TGTGCCACCAACTTCGTAAACTATGGCTACACCTTC
TRBV7-9	TRBJ2-3	-	-	CASSLLGRTGEADTQYF	TGTGCCAGCAGCTTGTTAGGGAGGACGGGAGAGGCAGATACGCAGTATTTT
TRBV11-1	TRBJ2-1	TRBD1	-	CASSPDRGAEQFF	TGTGCCAGCAGCCCCGACAGGGGGGCTGAGCAGTTCTTC